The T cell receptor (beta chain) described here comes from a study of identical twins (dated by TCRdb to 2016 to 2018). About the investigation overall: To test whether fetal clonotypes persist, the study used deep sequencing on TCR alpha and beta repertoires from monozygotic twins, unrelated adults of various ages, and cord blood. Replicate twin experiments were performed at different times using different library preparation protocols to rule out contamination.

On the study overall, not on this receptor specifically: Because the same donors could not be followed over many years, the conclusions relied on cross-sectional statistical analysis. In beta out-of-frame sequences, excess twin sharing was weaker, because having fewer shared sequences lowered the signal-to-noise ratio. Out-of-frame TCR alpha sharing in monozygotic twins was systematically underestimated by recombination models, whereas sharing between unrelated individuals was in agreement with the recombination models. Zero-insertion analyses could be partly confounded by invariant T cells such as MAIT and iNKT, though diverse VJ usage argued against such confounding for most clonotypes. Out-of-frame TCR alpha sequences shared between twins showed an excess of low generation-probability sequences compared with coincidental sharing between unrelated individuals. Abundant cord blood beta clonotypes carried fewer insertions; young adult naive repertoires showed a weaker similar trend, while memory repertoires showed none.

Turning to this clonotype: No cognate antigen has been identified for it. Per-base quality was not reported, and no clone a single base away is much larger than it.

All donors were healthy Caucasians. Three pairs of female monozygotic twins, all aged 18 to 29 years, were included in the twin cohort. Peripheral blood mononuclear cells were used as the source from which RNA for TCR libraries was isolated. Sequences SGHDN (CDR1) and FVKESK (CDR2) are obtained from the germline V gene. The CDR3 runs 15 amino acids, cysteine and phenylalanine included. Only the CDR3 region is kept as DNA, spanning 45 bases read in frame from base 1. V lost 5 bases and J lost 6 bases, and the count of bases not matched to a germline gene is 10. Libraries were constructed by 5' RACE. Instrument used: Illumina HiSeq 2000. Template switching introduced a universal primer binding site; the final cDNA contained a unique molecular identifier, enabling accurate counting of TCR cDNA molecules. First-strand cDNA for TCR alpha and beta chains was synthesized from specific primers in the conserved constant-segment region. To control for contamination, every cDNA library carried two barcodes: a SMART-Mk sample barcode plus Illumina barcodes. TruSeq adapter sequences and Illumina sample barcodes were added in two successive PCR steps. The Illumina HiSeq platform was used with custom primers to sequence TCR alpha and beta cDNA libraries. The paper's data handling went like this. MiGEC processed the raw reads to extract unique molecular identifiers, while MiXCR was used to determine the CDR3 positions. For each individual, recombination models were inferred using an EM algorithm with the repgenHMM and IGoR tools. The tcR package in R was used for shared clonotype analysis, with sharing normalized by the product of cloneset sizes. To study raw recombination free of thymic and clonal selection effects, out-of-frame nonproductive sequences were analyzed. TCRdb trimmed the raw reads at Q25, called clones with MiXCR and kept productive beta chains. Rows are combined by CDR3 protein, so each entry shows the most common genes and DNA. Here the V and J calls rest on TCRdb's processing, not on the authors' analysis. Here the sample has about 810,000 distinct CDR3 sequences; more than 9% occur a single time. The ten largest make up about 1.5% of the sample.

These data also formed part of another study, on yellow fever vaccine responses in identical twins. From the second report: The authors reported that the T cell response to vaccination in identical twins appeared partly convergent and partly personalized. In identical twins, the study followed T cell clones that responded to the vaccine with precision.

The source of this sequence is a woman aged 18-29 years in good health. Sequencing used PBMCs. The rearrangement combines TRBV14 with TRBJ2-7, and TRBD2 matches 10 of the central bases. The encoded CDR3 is CASSVSGRAVSEQYF. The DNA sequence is TGTGCCAGCAGCGTAAGCGGGAGGGCCGTTAGCGAGCAGTACTTC.